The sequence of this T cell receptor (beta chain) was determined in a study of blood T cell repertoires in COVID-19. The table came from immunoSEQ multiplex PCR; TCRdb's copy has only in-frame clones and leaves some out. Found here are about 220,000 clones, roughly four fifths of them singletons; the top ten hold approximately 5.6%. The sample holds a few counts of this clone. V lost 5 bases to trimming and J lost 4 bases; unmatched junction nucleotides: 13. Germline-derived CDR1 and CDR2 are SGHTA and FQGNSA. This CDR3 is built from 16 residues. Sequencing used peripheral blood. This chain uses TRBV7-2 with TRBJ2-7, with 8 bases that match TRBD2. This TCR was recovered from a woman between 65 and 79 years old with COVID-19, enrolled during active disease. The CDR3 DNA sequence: TGTGCCAGCAGCCCTAGCCTTTGGCGGGAGGCATACGAGCAGTACTTC. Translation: CASSPSLWREAYEQYF.